Listed here are 26 T cell receptor beta chains from one sample, sequenced in a study of OX40 agonist ivuxolimab in advanced cancers. The method was immunoSEQ multiplex PCR; TCRdb's version includes in-frame clones alone and lacks a portion of them. The top ten hold 3% to 4% of the sample, which has about 51,000 clones, almost 90% seen once. The sample here was CD4+ or CD8+ T cells sorted from blood, taken in a trial of the OX40 agonist ivuxolimab. The receptors were gathered from an adult with an advanced solid tumor such as melanoma, head and neck, liver or kidney cancer.

This rearrangement joins TRBV30 to TRBJ1-6; TRBD1 matches at 7 bases. The germline V gene encodes CDR1 GTSNPN and CDR2 SVGIG (reference sequence). V shed 3 bases and J 4 bases; nucleotides not matched to a gene: 6. The CDR3 is made up of 15 amino acids. CDR3 loop: CAWRAGGRYNSPLHF. In DNA, the CDR3 is TGTGCCTGGAGGGCAGGGGGAAGGTATAATTCACCCCTCCACTTT.

CDR3 region: CASGAGATDTQYF. The CDR3 coding sequence is TGTGCCAGCGGAGCGGGGGCCACAGATACGCAGTATTTT. This sequence joins TRBV2 and TRBJ2-3; 8 bases map to TRBD2. The CDR3 is 13 amino acids. Per germline, CDR1 SNHLY and CDR2 FYNNEI. Germline trimming cut 8 bases from V and 2 bases from J; bases unmatched to any gene: 3.

The gene calls are TRBV19 and TRBJ1-2, with TRBD1 matching over 7 bases. CDR3 length equals 14 residues. Germline trimming cut 7 bases from V and 2 bases from J; bases unmatched to any gene: 7. CDR1 and CDR2 from the germline V gene are LNHDA and SQIVND (reference sequence). CDR3 coding DNA: TGTGCCAGTACCGCGGGACAGAGCAACTATGGCTACACCTTC. Its translation is CASTAGQSNYGYTF.

This rearrangement joins TRBV5-1 to TRBJ2-2, with D unresolved. The CDR3 is 17 residues long. The V end was cut by 5 bases, the J end by 1 base, with 18 bases between. The V gene's germline CDR1 is SGHRS and CDR2 YFSETQ. Here the CDR3 DNA reads TGCGCCAGCAGTTTTAAAAAGGCAGGATTGAACACCGGGGAGCTGTTTTTT. This translates into CASSFKKAGLNTGELFF.

The genes are TRBV20-1 and TRBJ1-1; D is unclear. From germline, CDR1 is DFQATT and CDR2 SNEGSKA (reference sequence). The CDR3 spans 11 residues. The germline V and J ends were trimmed by 0 bases and 2 bases, with 1 base remaining between them. This CDR3 is CSARDNTEAFF. CDR3 DNA: TGCAGTGCTAGAGATAACACTGAAGCTTTCTTT.

The chain's CDR3 is CASSRGLRLNTEAFF. DNA for the CDR3: TGTGCCAGCAGCCGGGGTTTGAGATTGAACACTGAAGCTTTCTTT. The rearrangement joins TRBV5-5 to TRBJ1-1; D gene unclear. The CDR3 covers 15 residues. V was pared by 4 bases and J by 0 bases, with 13 bases between. Germline CDR1 SGHKS, CDR2 YYEKEE (reference sequence).

This clone has a single count. Other nucleotide sequences in the sample specify the same CDR3. This rearrangement joins TRBV28 to TRBJ2-5; D may match TRBD1 or TRBD2 (5 bases each). Between the trimmed V and J ends, which lost 5 bases and 5 bases, there was a span of 9 bases. Germline V gene data show CDR1 as MDHEN and CDR2 as SYDVKM. This CDR3 is built from 12 residues. The CDR3 here is CASSREGETQYF. CDR3 sequence (DNA): TGTGCCAGCAGTAGAGAGGGGGAGACCCAGTACTTC.

The CDR3 is CASSSRQEAQPQHF. The DNA of the CDR3 is TGTGCCAGTAGTTCCCGACAGGAGGCTCAGCCCCAGCATTTT. This chain links TRBV19 with TRBJ1-5; TRBD1 might be the D (6 bases). The CDR3 is made up of 14 amino acids. Germline CDR1 reads LNHDA; CDR2 reads SQIVND (reference sequence). Trimming stripped 5 bases from V and 6 bases from J, with 14 bases between.

The gene calls are TRBV23-1 and TRBJ2-7; tentatively, D is TRBD2 (6 bases). TRBV23-1 falls under the ORF class, with uncertain function. The CDR3 is 18 residues long. V lost 1 base, J lost 6 bases, and 25 bases lay in between. The CDR3 spells CASSQCLGTGDFVGEQYF. In DNA, the CDR3 is TGCGCCAGCAGTCAATGTCTAGGGACGGGGGATTTTGTTGGCGAGCAGTACTTC.

The chain carries TRBV5-6 and TRBJ2-5; 8 positions match TRBD1. Germline assignment: CDR1 SGHDT and CDR2 YYEEEE. The CDR3 length is 15 residues. J was trimmed by 4 bases and V by 5 bases; bases with no gene match: 10. The chain's CDR3 is CASRYGQGLRETQYF. CDR3 bases: TGTGCCAGCAGATACGGACAGGGATTGAGAGAGACCCAGTACTTC.

The rearrangement joins TRBV11-2 to TRBJ1-2; tentative D call: TRBD1 (6 bases). V lost 5 bases, J lost 3 bases, and 13 bases lay in between. The CDR3 extends over 14 amino acids. Per the germline V gene, CDR1 is SGHAT and CDR2 is FQNNGV. The CDR3 bases are TGTGCCAGCAGCACGAGGACAGCTGACTATGGCTACACCTTC. It yields the protein CASSTRTADYGYTF.

The chain links TRBV6-6 to TRBJ1-2, with TRBD1 as a possible D gene (6 bases). Germline loops: CDR1 MNHNY, CDR2 SVGAGI (reference sequence). The CDR3 runs to 12 residues. V was cut by 0 bases and J by 9 bases, with 8 bases left in between. The CDR3 sequence: CASSYSTGSYTF. The CDR3 coding sequence is TGTGCCAGCAGTTACTCGACAGGAAGCTACACCTTC.

J is TRBJ1-1 and V is TRBV7-9, with D possibly being TRBD1 (6 bases). CDR1 is SEHNR, CDR2 FQNEAQ, per germline (reference sequence). The CDR3 spans 14 residues. The germline V and J ends were trimmed by 5 bases and 6 bases, with 16 bases remaining between them. The DNA for the CDR3 is TGTGCCAGCAGCGGGTACAGGGTTTTAGCTGAAGCTTTCTTT. Translation: CASSGYRVLAEAFF.

The chain employs TRBV4-1 and TRBJ2-7, with 7 bases aligning to TRBD1. V lost 0 bases to trimming and J lost 3 bases; unmatched junction nucleotides: 5. CDR1 MGHRA and CDR2 YSYEKL come from the germline V gene. This CDR3 is built from 15 residues. In nucleotides, the CDR3 is TGCGCCAGCAGCCAAGATTTCGACAGGGTCTACGAGCAGTACTTC. Its translation: CASSQDFDRVYEQYF.

V is TRBV5-6 and J is TRBJ1-2; a weak D match, TRBD1 (6 bases). This CDR3 region has 12 residues. Germline-derived CDR1 and CDR2 are SGHDT and YYEEEE. Between the trimmed V and J ends, which lost 3 bases and 12 bases, there was a span of 15 bases. The CDR3 DNA reads as TGTGCCAGCAGCTGGGGCTCGGGGGGCCACACCTTC. Protein: CASSWGSGGHTF.

The chain is built from TRBV7-2 and TRBJ1-2, with 8 bases fitting TRBD1. The germline CDR1 and CDR2 sequences are SGHTA and FQGNSA. V was pared by 1 base and J by 3 bases, with 4 bases of the junction left unmatched. This CDR3 region has 15 residues. This chain's CDR3 is CASSLVVQGDYGYTF. CDR3 sequence (DNA): TGTGCCAGCAGCTTAGTAGTACAGGGGGACTATGGCTACACCTTC.

The V and J genes are TRBV18 and TRBJ2-7, with 7 bases identical to TRBD2. Germline values: CDR1 KGHSH, CDR2 LQKENI. Trimming cost V 5 bases and J 7 bases; bases outside gene matches: 2. This CDR3 has 11 amino acids. The CDR3 sequence: CASSYSGEQYF. As DNA, the CDR3 is TGTGCCAGCTCATATAGCGGGGAGCAGTACTTC. The entire variable domain, with the rest obtained from reference TRBV18 and TRBJ2-7, is as follows: NAGVMQNPRHLVRRRGQEARLRCSPMKGHSHVYWYRQLPEEGLKFMVYLQKENIIDESGMPKERFSAEFPKEGPSILRIQQVVRGDSAAYFCASSYSGEQYFGPGTRLTVT.

The rearrangement links TRBV5-1 to TRBJ2-2, with 9 nucleotides matching TRBD1. Losses at the gene ends were 4 bases for V and 4 bases for J; bases not matched to a gene: 5. The CDR3 totals 15 residues. Germline CDR1 SGHRS, CDR2 YFSETQ. The CDR3 nucleotides are TGCGCCAGCAGCGAGGGACAGGGATCCACCGGGGAGCTGTTTTTT. Translation gives CASSEGQGSTGELFF.

CDR3 amino acids: CASRRWGINNEQFF. CDR3 bases: TGTGCCAGCAGGAGGTGGGGGATTAACAATGAGCAGTTCTTC. The rearrangement uses TRBV5-6 and TRBJ2-1; possibly TRBD1 or TRBD2 for D (5 bases each). Germline lookup yields CDR1 SGHDT and CDR2 YYEEEE. This CDR3 spans 14 amino acids. The germline V and J ends were trimmed by 5 bases and 5 bases, with 14 bases remaining between them.

The chain links TRBV18 to TRBJ1-3, with 10 positions matching TRBD1. CDR3 size: 15 residues. Per the germline V gene, CDR1 is KGHSH and CDR2 is LQKENI. The V segment lost 5 bases and the J segment 3 bases; nucleotides outside the gene matches: 4. CDR3 DNA sequence: TGTGCCAGCTCATCGACAGGGGGCAATGGAAACACCATATATTTT. This translates into CASSSTGGNGNTIYF.

This chain connects TRBV11-2 to TRBJ2-3, with 9 bases fitting TRBD2. This CDR3 spans 17 amino acids. Germline V gives CDR1 SGHAT, CDR2 FQNNGV. V shed 1 base and J 0 bases; nucleotides not matched to a gene: 5. The CDR3: CASSLVLTSGSTDTQYF. The DNA for the CDR3 is TGTGCCAGCAGCTTAGTATTGACTAGCGGTAGCACAGATACGCAGTATTTT.

This chain links TRBV11-2 with TRBJ2-1; the match to TRBD1 covers 7 bases. Germline V gene data show CDR1 as SGHAT and CDR2 as FQNNGV. V shed 2 bases, J shed 3 bases, and the junction held 4 bases outside the gene matches. This CDR3 region has 15 residues. CDR3 sequence: CASSLKAGGYNEQFF. CDR3 DNA sequence: TGTGCCAGCAGCTTAAAGGCAGGGGGCTACAATGAGCAGTTCTTC.

The rearrangement joins TRBV28 to TRBJ1-5; D is undetermined. Trimming removed 8 bases at V and 4 bases at J, with 9 bases between. The CDR3 totals 12 residues. Germline CDR1 reads MDHEN; CDR2 reads SYDVKM. CDR3 nucleotide sequence: TGTGCCAGCGCGACGGGGAATCAGCCCCAGCATTTT. This sequence encodes CASATGNQPQHF.

The chain links TRBV27 to TRBJ2-1; the match to TRBD2 covers 12 bases. V was clipped by 4 bases and J by 9 bases; unmatched bases: 4. The CDR3 contains 14 residues. The germline V gene encodes CDR1 MNHEY and CDR2 SMNVEV (reference sequence). In DNA, the CDR3 is TGTGCCAGCAGTTCTAGCGGGGGGGCGGGTGAGCAGTTCTTC. Translating it yields CASSSSGGAGEQFF.

The rearrangement uses TRBV5-5 and TRBJ2-1; 8 bases align to TRBD2. V shed 4 bases, J shed 6 bases, and the junction held 9 bases outside the gene matches. The CDR3 is 15 residues long. Germline CDR1 and CDR2: SGHKS and YYEKEE (reference sequence). The CDR3 loop is CASSHSGRIPNEQFF. CDR3 sequence (DNA): TGTGCCAGCAGCCACAGCGGGAGAATTCCCAATGAGCAGTTCTTC.

Relative to its sample, this clone is medium-sized. The V call is TRBV15, the J call TRBJ1-2; D is undetermined. V was shortened by 3 bases and J by 5 bases, with 13 bases between the two germline ends. Germline V gene lookup returns CDR1 LNHNV and CDR2 YYDKDF (reference sequence). The CDR3 length is 14 residues. The CDR3: CATSSRTQDYGYTF. The CDR3 bases are TGTGCCACCAGCAGTAGAACGCAGGATTATGGCTACACCTTC. The full variable domain, with the rest looked up from reference TRBV15 and TRBJ1-2, is DAMVIQNPRYQVTQFGKPVTLSCSQTLNHNVMYWYQQKSSQAPKLLFHYYDKDFNNEADTPDNFQSRRPNTSFCFLDIRSPGLGDTAMYLCATSSRTQDYGYTFGSGTRLTVV.